This is a list of T cell receptor beta chains from one sample in a study of spatial heterogeneity in lung cancer. MiXCR, run by TCRdb on the 5' RACE reads, gives a single entry per CDR3 protein. This table holds about 22,000 distinct CDR3 sequences, approximately 4.6% found once. The input for sequencing was PBMCs, taken at surgery. The receptors here all came from a male donor with early-stage non-small cell lung cancer. Each CDR3 is given with its conserved first and last residue. Fields, in order: J gene, V gene, CDR3 protein.

TRBJ2-3,TRBV9,CASSVGGRNTDTQYF
TRBJ2-5,TRBV7-9,CASSLLAGASGGKETQYF
TRBJ2-1,TRBV6-2/TRBV6-3,CASSYSSPLVGFF
TRBJ2-7,TRBV20-1,CSAQTGRVSYEQYF
TRBJ2-5,TRBV27,CASSSSYGETQYF
TRBJ1-4,TRBV6-5,CASSYGSGTGGEKLFF
TRBJ2-4,TRBV19,CASSDRGDIQYF
TRBJ1-5,TRBV9,CASSAHYSNQPQHF
TRBJ2-5,TRBV28,CASSARESQETQYF
TRBJ1-1,TRBV3-1,CASSKGRGQRNTEAFF
TRBJ2-6,TRBV20-1,CSASNPTGHAGANVLTF
TRBJ2-7,TRBV5-8,CVSSRPGTSGVYEQYF
TRBJ2-4,TRBV29-1,CSVPGTGLQNIQYF
TRBJ2-6,TRBV2,CASIPDQSSGANVLTF
TRBJ2-7,TRBV4-2,CASSRETGSLSYEQYF
TRBJ2-7,TRBV7-8,CASSFRGQGKSPYEQYF
TRBJ1-5,TRBV10-2,CASSTALSNQPQHF
TRBJ2-3,TRBV7-2,CASSLPGDSSTDTQYF
TRBJ2-5,TRBV4-3,CASSQDRTGPETQYF
TRBJ2-7,TRBV20-1,CSANPPSGPSYEQYF
TRBJ2-2,TRBV19,CASNTGGATGELFF
TRBJ1-2,TRBV5-6,CASSGRDRERGYTF
TRBJ2-5,TRBV5-1,CASSSQLGGAGETQYF
TRBJ2-3,TRBV18,CASSPEAGGERSTDTQYF
TRBJ2-7,TRBV12-3/TRBV12-4,CASSGPYEQYF
TRBJ1-4,TRBV2,CASSGRDGLGKLFF
TRBJ1-1,TRBV9,CASSPEGAANTEAFF
TRBJ1-5,TRBV3-1,CASSRLGGPQHF
TRBJ1-5,TRBV20-1,CSATGTGRRQPQHF
TRBJ2-5,TRBV7-9,CASSATGTRETQYF
TRBJ1-5,TRBV7-9,CASTEGSNQPQHF
TRBJ1-1,TRBV9,CASSVGGANTEAFF
TRBJ2-7,TRBV6-5,CASSIDPGTGAYEQYF
TRBJ1-5,TRBV20-1,CSAPSPGANQPQHF
TRBJ2-3,TRBV7-8,CASTVGGTDTQYF
TRBJ2-1,TRBV5-1,CASSSGGNNEQFF
TRBJ2-1,TRBV7-9,CASSFKAEQFF
TRBJ2-5,TRBV5-4,CASSSGGEETQYF
TRBJ1-1,TRBV18,CASSSRGTGAGFSNTEAFF
TRBJ2-1,TRBV11-2,CASSLDREKQFF
TRBJ1-1,TRBV15,CATSRGDRGVMNTEAFF
TRBJ2-3,TRBV25-1,CASSEYRGSGMGLTDTQYF
TRBJ1-4,TRBV19,CASSTGGGNEKLFF
TRBJ2-7,TRBV7-2,CASSRGGSTSYEQYF
TRBJ2-1,TRBV12-5,CASGVDSRSAGNEQFF
TRBJ2-7,TRBV27,CASSFRRNYEQYF
TRBJ1-6,TRBV7-2,CASRRQGTGSPLHF
TRBJ2-1,TRBV27,CASSLSPGAYNEQFF
TRBJ2-3,TRBV2,CASTRNLDTDTQYF
TRBJ1-2,TRBV29-1,CSVGGTGNYGYTF
TRBJ2-1,TRBV12-3/TRBV12-4,CASSWDSGSLTYNEQFF
TRBJ1-1,TRBV28,CASSYLDFSLKAFF
TRBJ1-2,TRBV7-8,CASSLAPLWGYGYTF
TRBJ2-2,TRBV12-5,CASGLVGPGPGELFF
TRBJ1-6,TRBV6-5,CASSALDPHNSPLHF